This entry is about one T cell receptor beta chain. The data were taken from a study of blood T cell repertoires in COVID-19. The protocol was immunoSEQ multiplex PCR, while the TCRdb copy is restricted to in-frame clones and leaves out a portion. Of a few hundred thousand clones listed, approximately 90% are singletons. Recovered status applied to Cohort 3 donors who had two consecutive negative PCRs. It also applied to those with clearance or with symptom resolution. This CDR3 spans 13 amino acids. V dropped 7 bases and J dropped 6; count of bases not matched to a gene: 9. CDR1 MNHEY and CDR2 SVGAGI come from the germline V gene.

Sample: PBMCs or T cells enriched from blood (not recorded which). The receptor was derived from a woman under 30 who had recovered from COVID-19. The chain is built from TRBV6-5 and TRBJ2-7, with 7 bases matching TRBD2. The CDR3 coding sequence is TGTGCCAGCATGCTAGCGGTGCACGGCGAGCAGTACTTC. It specifies CASMLAVHGEQYF.